Listed below are T cell receptor beta chains from one sample, sequenced in a study of graft-versus-host responses after intestinal transplantation. The antigens of these receptors remain unknown. Profiling relied on immunoSEQ multiplex PCR, and the TCRdb table lists in-frame clones only, not all of them. The sample holds approximately 80,000 clones, approximately 88% seen once. The sample here was unstimulated CD4+ T cells sorted from spleen or lymph node cells, taken before intestinal transplant. These TCRs come from a human donor who received an intestinal transplant. Both conserved end residues are part of each CDR3. Each record gives: D gene, clone size, J gene, CDR3 length, V gene, CDR3 protein. A D gene is named only where the DNA matches it firmly. Only some rows state a clone size, as once, few, many or a class for expanded clones.

D gene: -
clone size: -
J gene: TRBJ2-7
CDR3 length: 13
V gene: TRBV7-9
CDR3 protein: CASSQRQQAEQYF

D gene: -
clone size: once
J gene: TRBJ2-1
CDR3 length: 15
V gene: TRBV5-1
CDR3 protein: CASSSSVSSYNEQFF

D gene: -
clone size: -
J gene: TRBJ2-7
CDR3 length: 15
V gene: TRBV5-1
CDR3 protein: CASSLFPLSSYEQYF

D gene: -
clone size: -
J gene: TRBJ2-5
CDR3 length: 14
V gene: TRBV5-1
CDR3 protein: CASSLAGFQETQYF

D gene: -
clone size: -
J gene: TRBJ1-2
CDR3 length: 13
V gene: TRBV19
CDR3 protein: CASSKQGFYGYTF

D gene: -
clone size: -
J gene: TRBJ2-4
CDR3 length: 13
V gene: TRBV6-6
CDR3 protein: CASSYLGGETQYF

D gene: -
clone size: -
J gene: TRBJ1-6
CDR3 length: 14
V gene: TRBV19
CDR3 protein: CASSIPTDNSPLHF

D gene: TRBD1
clone size: -
J gene: TRBJ1-2
CDR3 length: 18
V gene: TRBV5-1
CDR3 protein: CASSLYLSGTGGSNGYTF

D gene: TRBD2
clone size: -
J gene: TRBJ2-1
CDR3 length: 15
V gene: TRBV5-1
CDR3 protein: CASSPRTSGVNEQFF

D gene: -
clone size: -
J gene: TRBJ2-3
CDR3 length: 14
V gene: TRBV27
CDR3 protein: CASRLNARVDTQYF

D gene: -
clone size: -
J gene: TRBJ1-1
CDR3 length: 14
V gene: TRBV19
CDR3 protein: CASTPPDRNTEAFF

D gene: TRBD2
clone size: -
J gene: TRBJ2-1
CDR3 length: 16
V gene: TRBV5-1
CDR3 protein: CASSYLAGGPQNEQFF

D gene: -
clone size: -
J gene: TRBJ2-2
CDR3 length: 16
V gene: TRBV5-6
CDR3 protein: CASSLGITGRAGELFF

D gene: -
clone size: once
J gene: TRBJ1-2
CDR3 length: 13
V gene: TRBV28
CDR3 protein: CASSLDGNYGYTF

D gene: -
clone size: -
J gene: TRBJ2-3
CDR3 length: 15
V gene: TRBV10-3
CDR3 protein: CAISEGQGSADTQYF

D gene: TRBD1
clone size: -
J gene: TRBJ2-7
CDR3 length: 14
V gene: TRBV7-9
CDR3 protein: CASSSPGTGNEQYF

D gene: TRBD1
clone size: -
J gene: TRBJ1-1
CDR3 length: 13
V gene: TRBV10-3
CDR3 protein: CAIKQGMNTEAFF

D gene: -
clone size: -
J gene: TRBJ1-6
CDR3 length: 15
V gene: TRBV27
CDR3 protein: CASSLGQLYNSPLHF

D gene: -
clone size: -
J gene: TRBJ1-6
CDR3 length: 15
V gene: TRBV7-2
CDR3 protein: CASSLVGRFNSPLHF

D gene: -
clone size: -
J gene: TRBJ2-3
CDR3 length: 12
V gene: TRBV19
CDR3 protein: CASSTSGRTQYF

D gene: -
clone size: -
J gene: TRBJ2-3
CDR3 length: 18
V gene: TRBV7-8
CDR3 protein: CASSLPWGQGTTTDTQYF

D gene: TRBD1
clone size: -
J gene: TRBJ1-3
CDR3 length: 15
V gene: TRBV13
CDR3 protein: CASSLTGAPISTIYF

D gene: -
clone size: few
J gene: TRBJ2-7
CDR3 length: 11
V gene: TRBV6-1
CDR3 protein: CASDGGYEQYF